This T cell receptor (beta chain) came from a study of CD4 T cells in relation to SARS-CoV-2 and coronaviruses. In the study overall: TCR beta CDR3s were sequenced after approximately ten-day antigen culture of PBMCs. Controls used an HIV-1 Nef peptide pool or no peptide. Study-wide results and caveats: Compared with monoreactive clones, crossreactive clones showed significantly weaker SARS-CoV-2 expansion. Each donor contributed either pre-pandemic or post-infection samples, not both.

Unexposed donor CD4+ T cells date from about 2011-2018, before the COVID-19 pandemic. CD4+ T cells were isolated from the cells after less than 13 days of culture. This clone came up a few times. Its antigen is still unknown. Profiled with immunoSEQ multiplex PCR; TCRdb holds only in-frame clones, not every one. The sample has 20,000 to 25,000 clones; around four fifths are singletons. The CDR3 runs to 12 residues. The germline CDR1 and CDR2 sequences are SGDLS and YYNGEE. V lost 0 bases to trimming and J lost 8 bases, with 6 bases between them. This rearrangement joins TRBV9 to TRBJ1-5; maybe TRBD1 (5 bases). Sequencing input: CD4+ T cells from PBMCs, cultured in vitro. This TCR was recovered from a human donor in good health. CDR3 in amino acids: CASSVGDEPQHF. CDR3 nucleotide sequence: TGTGCCAGCAGCGTAGGGGACGAGCCCCAGCATTTT.